Listed here are 12 T cell receptor beta chains from one sample, sequenced in a study of T cells in Graves' hyperthyroidism and ophthalmopathy. Regions amplified from RNA transcripts were the TCR beta CDR3 regions. In the first-round RT-PCR of the TCR CDR3, the HTBI primer set was used. Using its own MiXCR run on the multiplex PCR reads, TCRdb lists one record per CDR3 protein. The sample includes about 550,000 distinct CDR3 sequences, less than 25% seen only once; the top ten take approximately 25%. Sequencing input: blood. The receptors derive from a man between 18 and 35 years old with Graves' hyperthyroidism.

CDR3: CASRDQGELRNTIYF. CDR3 bases: TGTGCCAGCAGAGACCAGGGGGAACTGAGAAACACCATATATTTT. The chain recombines TRBV2 with TRBJ1-3; 7 nucleotides agree with TRBD1. The CDR3 has 15 amino acids. Per the germline V gene, CDR1 is SNHLY and CDR2 is FYNNEI. With V trimmed by 6 bases and J by 5 bases, 10 bases remained unmatched. The full variable domain, in which reference TRBV2 and TRBJ1-3 provide the parts outside the CDR3, is EPEVTQTPSHQVTQMGQEVILRCVPISNHLYFYWYRQILGQKVEFLVSFYNNEISEKSEIFDDQFSVERPDGSNFTLKIRSTKLEDSAMYFCASRDQGELRNTIYFGEGSWLTVV.

This clonotype was detected ten times or more. The gene calls are TRBV6-5 and TRBJ2-7; TRBD2 aligns across 9 bases. Germline trimming cut 7 bases from V and 2 bases from J; bases unmatched to any gene: 3. CDR1 is MNHEY, CDR2 SVGAGI, per germline. The CDR3 is 13 amino acids. CDR3 in amino acids: CASMGGGAYEQYF. CDR3 coding DNA: TGTGCCAGCATGGGCGGGGGGGCCTACGAGCAGTACTTC.

This clonotype was seen a single time. The rearrangement links TRBV6-2 or TRBV6-3 to TRBJ1-2; D ambiguous. Trimming took 6 bases from V and 4 from J, leaving 15 bases between them. CDR3 length: 14 residues. Germline V gene data show CDR1 as MNHEY and CDR2 as SVGEGT. This CDR3 reads CASSQVTASYGYTF. In nucleotides, the CDR3 is TGTGCCAGCAGCCAAGTAACGGCGTCCTATGGCTACACCTTC.

A word on this clonotype: The junction departs from the called germline gene at one end, perhaps through a read error. The chain couples TRBV29-1 to TRBJ2-7; maybe TRBD1 (5 bases). The CDR3 extends over 11 amino acids. CDR1 SQVTM and CDR2 ANQGSEA come from the germline V gene. The CDR3: CSVEGTSQQYF. The DNA for the CDR3 is TGCAGCGTTGAAGGGACATCTCAGCAATACTTC.

Ten or more counts support this clonotype. This chain links TRBV6-2 or TRBV6-3 with TRBJ1-1; 7 bases match TRBD1. With V trimmed by 6 bases and J by 6 bases, 10 bases remained unmatched. Germline V gene lookup returns CDR1 MNHEY and CDR2 SVGEGT. The CDR3 runs to 14 residues. The CDR3 region is CASSPQGLTAEAFF. CDR3 nucleotide sequence: TGTGCCAGCAGCCCACAGGGGCTGACGGCTGAAGCTTTCTTT.

The chain couples TRBV19 to TRBJ2-7; 10 bases align to TRBD2. The CDR3 is made up of 19 amino acids. Germline-derived CDR1 and CDR2 are LNHDA and SQIVND (reference sequence). J gave up 0 bases and V 10 bases, and 21 bases lay outside the gene matches. Here the CDR3 DNA reads TGTGCCAACATTCACCGGGCAGGCTTAACTAGCGGGGACTCCTACGAGCAGTACTTC. The encoded protein is CANIHRAGLTSGDSYEQYF.

This clonotype showed up many times. This chain joins TRBV7-9 and TRBJ1-2; D possibly corresponds to TRBD1 (5 bases). The CDR3 runs to 12 residues. V lost 6 bases, J lost 3 bases, and 8 bases lay in between. CDR1 and CDR2 (germline): SEHNR, FQNEAQ (reference sequence). This chain's CDR3 is CASRGDDYGYTF. The CDR3 nucleotides read TGTGCCAGCAGAGGGGACGACTATGGCTACACCTTC. The full variable domain, rest sourced from reference TRBV7-9 and TRBJ1-2, is DTGVSQNPRHKITKRGQNVTFRCDPISEHNRLYWYRQTLGQGPEFLTYFQNEAQLEKSRLLSDRFSAERPKGSFSTLEIQRTEQGDSAMYLCASRGDDYGYTFGSGTRLTVV.

In its sample, this clonotype was seen many times. This sequence joins TRBV20-1 and TRBJ2-7; 8 nucleotides agree with TRBD1. Germline CDR1 and CDR2: DFQATT and SNEGSKA (reference sequence). The CDR3 is made up of 14 amino acids. V lost 3 bases, J lost 5 bases, and 9 bases stayed unmatched. CDR3 amino acids: CSARGGRGRHEQYF. The DNA for the CDR3 is TGCAGTGCTAGGGGTGGCAGGGGGCGCCACGAGCAGTACTTC.

The chain couples TRBV29-1 to TRBJ2-7, with 7 nucleotides matching TRBD1. After removal of 0 bases from V and 3 bases from J, the junction contained 5 bases not matched to a gene. The CDR3 is made up of 14 amino acids. CDR1 is SQVTM and CDR2 is ANQGSEA in the germline V gene. The CDR3 DNA sequence: TGCAGCGTTGAAGATGGGGACAGTTTCTACGAGCAGTACTTC. It codes for CSVEDGDSFYEQYF.

This clonotype has a count of ten or more. The chain couples TRBV7-8 to TRBJ1-2, with D possibly TRBD1 on 6 matching bases. V shed 0 bases and J shed 8 bases, with 13 bases lying between them. The CDR3 extends over 14 amino acids. Per the germline V gene, CDR1 is SGHVS and CDR2 is FQNEAQ. The CDR3 bases are TGTGCCAGCAGCTTAGCGGACAGCGTTTACGGCTACACCTTC. This codes for CASSLADSVYGYTF.

This clonotype was detected a few times. The V and J genes are TRBV4-2 and TRBJ2-7; D is ambiguous. The CDR3 runs to 16 residues. Trimming stripped 0 bases from V and 0 bases from J, with 12 bases between. The germline V gene encodes CDR1 LGHNA and CDR2 YNFKEQ. The CDR3 DNA sequence: TGTGCCAGCAGCCAAGATGGGGTTTCCCTCTCCTACGAGCAGTACTTC. This encodes CASSQDGVSLSYEQYF.

V gene TRBV6-5 combines with J gene TRBJ1-1; 9 bases line up with TRBD1. CDR1 is MNHEY and CDR2 is SVGAGI in the germline V gene. J was trimmed by 3 bases and V by 7 bases; bases with no gene match: 15. The CDR3 extends over 17 amino acids. The CDR3 sequence: CASTFRGQGLWDTEAFF. The CDR3 DNA reads as TGTGCCAGCACGTTTCGGGGACAGGGTTTGTGGGACACTGAAGCTTTCTTT.